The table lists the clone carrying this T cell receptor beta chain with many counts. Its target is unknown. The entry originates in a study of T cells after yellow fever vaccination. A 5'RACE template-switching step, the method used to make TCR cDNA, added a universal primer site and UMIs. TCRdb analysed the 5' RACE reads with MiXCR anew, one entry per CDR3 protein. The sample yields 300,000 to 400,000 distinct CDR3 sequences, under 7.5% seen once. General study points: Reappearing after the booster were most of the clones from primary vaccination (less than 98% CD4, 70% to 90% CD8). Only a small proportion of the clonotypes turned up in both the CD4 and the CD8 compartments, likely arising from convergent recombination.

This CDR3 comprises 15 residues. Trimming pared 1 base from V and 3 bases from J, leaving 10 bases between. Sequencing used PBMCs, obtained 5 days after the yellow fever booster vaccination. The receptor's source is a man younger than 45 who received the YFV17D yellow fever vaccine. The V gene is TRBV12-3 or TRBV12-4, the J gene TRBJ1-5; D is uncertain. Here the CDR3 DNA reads TGTGCCAGCAGTTTAGGTCTACAGCCCAATCAGCCCCAGCATTTT. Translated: CASSLGLQPNQPQHF.